This T cell receptor beta chain was identified during a study of shared clonotypes between healthy human individuals. About the study: Three CD4 naive, three CD4 memory, two CD8 naive and one CD8 memory plate were used per donor. Whole-study findings and limits: The sampled material consisted only of blood, and tissue repertoires are likely to differ.

Libraries were prepared by immunoSEQ multiplex PCR; TCRdb keeps only in-frame clonotypes and omits some of them. The data show some 2,400,000 clones, with 90% to 97% seen just once and 0.13% held by the top ten. About this clone itself: What it binds is not known.

The germline V gene has CDR1 MNHEY and CDR2 SVGAGI. With 8 bases removed from V and 3 bases from J, the gap between germline ends came to 11 bases. This CDR3 has 13 residues. The rearrangement links TRBV6-5 to TRBJ1-5; no definite D call. The sequenced material came from naive CD4+ T cells sorted from blood. This sample's subset: CD45RA+ positively selected. This sequence was found in a man aged 18 to 29 in good health. The CDR3 reads CASSDLDNQPQHF. CDR3 coding DNA: TGTGCCAGCTCTGACCTGGACAATCAGCCCCAGCATTTT.